This T cell receptor (beta chain) comes out of a study of T cells after yellow fever vaccination. Concerning this clonotype: With a much larger clone just one base away, this may be a read error.

MiXCR, run by TCRdb on the 5' RACE reads, gives a single entry per CDR3 protein. The sample lists tens of thousands of distinct CDR3 sequences, about 6% occurring once. The specimen comprised CD8+ T cells sorted from PBMCs, sampled more than 40 days after the first yellow fever vaccination. The sequence came from a man aged 18 to 30 who received the YFV17D yellow fever vaccine.

Here the CDR3 DNA reads TGTGCCAGCAGCGGGATTACAGCAATACAATCCTACGAGCAGTACTTC. Its translation: CASSGITAIQSYEQYF. V and J are TRBV3-1 and TRBJ2-7; D uncertain. Trimming took 5 bases from V and 1 from J, leaving 18 bases between them. Germline CDR1 LGHDT, CDR2 YNNKEL (reference sequence). The CDR3 runs 16 residues.